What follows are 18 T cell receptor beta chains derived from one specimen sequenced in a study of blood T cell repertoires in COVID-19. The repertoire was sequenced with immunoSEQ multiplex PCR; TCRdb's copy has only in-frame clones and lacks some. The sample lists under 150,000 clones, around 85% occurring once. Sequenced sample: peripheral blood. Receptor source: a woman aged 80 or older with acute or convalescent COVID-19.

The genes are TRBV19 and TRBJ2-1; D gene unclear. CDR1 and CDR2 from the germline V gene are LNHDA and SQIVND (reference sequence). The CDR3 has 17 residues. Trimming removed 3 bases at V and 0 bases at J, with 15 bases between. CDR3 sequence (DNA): TGTGCCAGTAGTATTTTGGTTGGCAGAAGCTCCTACAATGAGCAGTTCTTC. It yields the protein CASSILVGRSSYNEQFF.

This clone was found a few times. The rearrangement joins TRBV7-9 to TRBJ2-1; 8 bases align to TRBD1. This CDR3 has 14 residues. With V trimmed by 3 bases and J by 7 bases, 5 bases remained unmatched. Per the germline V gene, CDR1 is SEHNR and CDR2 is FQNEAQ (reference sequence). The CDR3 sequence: CASSLTRGQNEQFF. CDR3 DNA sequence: TGTGCCAGCAGCTTGACCAGGGGGCAGAATGAGCAGTTCTTC.

The CDR3 region has the DNA TGTGCCAGCAGCCAAGGGGGAGGACCCAAACAAAACATTCAGTACTTC. It specifies CASSQGGGPKQNIQYF. The chain recombines TRBV3-1 (or the pseudogene TRBV3-2) with TRBJ2-4, with a weak D call TRBD2 (6 bases). The CDR3 has 16 residues. Trimming removed 1 base from V and 5 bases from J, with 15 bases in between. Germline CDR1 is LGHDT and CDR2 is YNNKEL (reference sequence).

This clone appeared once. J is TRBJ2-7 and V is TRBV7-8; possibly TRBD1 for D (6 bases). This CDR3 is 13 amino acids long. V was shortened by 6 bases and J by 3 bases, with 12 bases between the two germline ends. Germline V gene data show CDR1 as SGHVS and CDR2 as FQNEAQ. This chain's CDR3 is CASRDRSFYEQYF. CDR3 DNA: TGTGCCAGCAGGGACAGATCCTTCTACGAGCAGTACTTC.

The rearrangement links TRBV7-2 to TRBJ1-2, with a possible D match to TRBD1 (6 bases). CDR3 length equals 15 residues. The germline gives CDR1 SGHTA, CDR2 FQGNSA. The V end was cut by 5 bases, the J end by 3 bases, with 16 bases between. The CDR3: CASSTQGGGDYGYTF. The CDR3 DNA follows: TGTGCCAGCAGCACCCAAGGAGGGGGGGACTATGGCTACACCTTC.

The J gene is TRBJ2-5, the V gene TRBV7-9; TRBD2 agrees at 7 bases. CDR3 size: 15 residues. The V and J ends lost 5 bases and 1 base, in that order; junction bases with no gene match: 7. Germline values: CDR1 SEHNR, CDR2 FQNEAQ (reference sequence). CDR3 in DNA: TGTGCCAGCAGCCACGGGACTACGATCCAAGAGACCCAGTACTTC. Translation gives CASSHGTTIQETQYF.

The CDR3 spells CSVRLYSSSEQYF. Written as DNA, the CDR3 is TGCAGCGTTCGGCTCTATAGCTCTTCCGAGCAGTACTTC. The chain combines TRBV29-1 with TRBJ2-7; D is ambiguous. V lost 5 bases and J 6 bases, leaving 17 bases between the germline ends. In germline, CDR1 is SQVTM, CDR2 ANQGSEA. The CDR3 is 13 residues long.

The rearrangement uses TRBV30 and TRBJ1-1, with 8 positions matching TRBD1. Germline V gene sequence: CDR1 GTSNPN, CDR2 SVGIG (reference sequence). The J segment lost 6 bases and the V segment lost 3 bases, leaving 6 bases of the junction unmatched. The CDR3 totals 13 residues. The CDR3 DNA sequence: TGTGCCTGGAGAGCCAGGGGGCTCCCTGAAGCTTTCTTT. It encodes CAWRARGLPEAFF. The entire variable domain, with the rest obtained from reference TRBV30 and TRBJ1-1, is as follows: SQTIHQWPATLVQPVGSPLSLECTVEGTSNPNLYWYRQAAGRGLQLLFYSVGIGQISSEVPQNLSASRPQDRQFILSSKKLLLSDSGFYLCAWRARGLPEAFFGQGTRLTVV.

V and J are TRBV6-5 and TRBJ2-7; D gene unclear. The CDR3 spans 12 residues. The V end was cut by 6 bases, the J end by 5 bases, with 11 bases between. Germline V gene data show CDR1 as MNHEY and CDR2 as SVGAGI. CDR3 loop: CASRKERHEQYF. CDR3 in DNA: TGTGCCAGCAGGAAGGAGAGGCACGAGCAGTACTTC.

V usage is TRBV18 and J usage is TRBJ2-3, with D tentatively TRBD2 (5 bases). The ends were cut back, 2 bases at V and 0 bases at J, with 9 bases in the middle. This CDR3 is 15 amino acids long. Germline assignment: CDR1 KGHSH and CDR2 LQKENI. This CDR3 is CASSPGRASTDTQYF. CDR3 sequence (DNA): TGTGCCAGCTCACCAGGGCGGGCAAGCACAGATACGCAGTATTTT.

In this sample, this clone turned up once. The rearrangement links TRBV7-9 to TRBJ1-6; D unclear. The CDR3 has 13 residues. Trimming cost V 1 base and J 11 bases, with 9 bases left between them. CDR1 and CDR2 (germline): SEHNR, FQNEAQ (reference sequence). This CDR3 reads CASSLVPGTPLHF. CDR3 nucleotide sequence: TGTGCCAGCAGCTTAGTTCCTGGCACACCCCTCCACTTT.

The CDR3 protein is CAWAYGTISYEQYF. The CDR3 nucleotides are TGTGCCTGGGCATACGGGACAATATCCTACGAGCAGTACTTC. The chain recombines TRBV30 with TRBJ2-7; D perhaps matches TRBD1 (6 bases). The germline V gene has CDR1 GTSNPN and CDR2 SVGIG (reference sequence). Between the trimmed V and J ends, which lost 5 bases and 1 base, there was a span of 15 bases. The CDR3 spans 14 residues.

The CDR3 reads CASWSGLGNTEAFF. CDR3 nucleotide sequence: TGTGCCAGCTGGTCCGGGTTAGGGAACACTGAAGCTTTCTTT. The chain employs TRBV3-1 (or the pseudogene TRBV3-2) and TRBJ1-1; no reliable D call. V was pared by 8 bases and J by 1 base, with 14 bases between. Germline V gene lookup returns CDR1 LGHDT and CDR2 YNNKEL (reference sequence). The CDR3 contains 14 residues.

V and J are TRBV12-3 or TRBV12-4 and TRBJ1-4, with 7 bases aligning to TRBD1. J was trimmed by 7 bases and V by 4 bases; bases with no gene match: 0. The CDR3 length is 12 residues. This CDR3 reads CASSYRGEKLFF. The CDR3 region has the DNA TGTGCCAGCAGTTACAGGGGTGAAAAACTGTTTTTT.

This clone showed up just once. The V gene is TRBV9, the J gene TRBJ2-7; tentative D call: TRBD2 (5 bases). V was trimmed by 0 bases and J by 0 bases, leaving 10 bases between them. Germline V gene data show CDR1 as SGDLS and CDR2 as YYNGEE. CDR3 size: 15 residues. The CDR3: CASSVGTGTSYEQYF. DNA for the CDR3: TGTGCCAGCAGCGTAGGTACGGGAACCTCCTACGAGCAGTACTTC.

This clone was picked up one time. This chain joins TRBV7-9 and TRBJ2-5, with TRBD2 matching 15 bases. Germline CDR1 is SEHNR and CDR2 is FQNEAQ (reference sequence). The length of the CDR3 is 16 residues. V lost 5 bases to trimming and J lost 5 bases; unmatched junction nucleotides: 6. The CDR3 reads CASSRPGLAGGETQYF. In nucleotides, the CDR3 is TGTGCCAGCAGCCGGCCCGGACTAGCGGGGGGGGAGACCCAGTACTTC.

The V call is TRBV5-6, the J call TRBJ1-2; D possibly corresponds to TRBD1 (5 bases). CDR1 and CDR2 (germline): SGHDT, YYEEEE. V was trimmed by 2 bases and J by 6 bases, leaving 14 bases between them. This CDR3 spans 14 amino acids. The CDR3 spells CASSFIDRPDGYTF. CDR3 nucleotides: TGTGCCAGCAGCTTTATAGACAGACCTGATGGCTACACCTTC.

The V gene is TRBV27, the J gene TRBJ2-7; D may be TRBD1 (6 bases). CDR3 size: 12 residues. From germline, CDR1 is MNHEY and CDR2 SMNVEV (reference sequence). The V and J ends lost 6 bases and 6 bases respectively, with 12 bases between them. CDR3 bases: TGTGCCAGCAGCGCAACAGGGCTCGAGCAGTACTTC. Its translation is CASSATGLEQYF.